These T cell receptor beta chains were read from a single sample in a study of blood T cell repertoires in COVID-19. Measured with immunoSEQ multiplex PCR; TCRdb has only the in-frame clones, and not every one. The data show more than 150,000 clones, about four fifths seen once. Sequencing was performed on peripheral blood. These receptors originate from a man in his fifties or sixties with acute or convalescent COVID-19. CDR3s include the opening cysteine and the closing phenylalanine or tryptophan. A D gene is named only where the DNA matches it firmly. Not every row has a clone size; where given, it reads once, few, many or a size class.

J	V	size	D	DNA	CDR3
TRBJ2-2	TRBV12-3/TRBV12-4	.	.	TGTGCCAGCGGCACTAGAACCGGGGAGCTGTTTTTT	CASGTRTGELFF
TRBJ2-4	TRBV27	.	.	TGTGCCAGCAGTTTCAGCCCGGAGGACATTCAGTACTTC	CASSFSPEDIQYF
TRBJ2-5	TRBV29-1	few	.	TGCAGCGCCAAAGCGGGAGAGACCCAGTACTTC	CSAKAGETQYF
TRBJ1-4	TRBV4-2	.	TRBD1	TGTGCCAGCAGCCAAGGGCCGGGACAGCCTAATGAAAAACTGTTTTTT	CASSQGPGQPNEKLFF
TRBJ2-7	TRBV10-3	few	.	TGTGCCACGGCGAGGGGGTCCTACGAGCAGTACTTC	CATARGSYEQYF
TRBJ2-7	TRBV7-3	few	.	TGTGCCAGCAGCCCGCGGACAGTTGGCGAGCAGTACTTC	CASSPRTVGEQYF
TRBJ1-4	TRBV29-1	.	.	TGCAGCGTTGTTCGGGATGAAAAACTGTTTTTT	CSVVRDEKLFF
TRBJ1-4	TRBV30	.	.	TGTGCCTGGAGTGTAGCCGTATTTGAAAAACTGTTTTTT	CAWSVAVFEKLFF
TRBJ1-2	TRBV15	.	.	TGTGCCACCAGCAGAGATTTCGCGGGACCATCGGGCTACACCTTC	CATSRDFAGPSGYTF
TRBJ2-7	TRBV6-2/TRBV6-3	.	.	TGTGCCAGCAGTTCGGCCAGCCCAGGAGGGGGGGTCTCCTACGAGCAGTACTTC	CASSSASPGGGVSYEQYF
TRBJ1-5	TRBV6-5	.	.	TGTGCCAGCAGCCGCAACAGGGATAGCAATCAGCCCCAGCATTTT	CASSRNRDSNQPQHF
TRBJ1-6	TRBV30	.	TRBD1	TGTGCCTGGAGTGACAGGGGCCCCCTCCACTTT	CAWSDRGPLHF
TRBJ2-3	TRBV19	once	.	TGTGCCAGTAGACCCCTGGCGGGAACAGATAAGACGCAGTATTTT	CASRPLAGTDKTQYF
TRBJ2-2	TRBV21-1	few	.	TGTGCCAGCAGCAAACTTCTGGGACTAGCGGGGGCGGTCACCGGGGAGCTGTTTTTT	CASSKLLGLAGAVTGELFF
TRBJ1-6	TRBV6-2/TRBV6-3	few	.	TGTGCCAGCAGTTACGACCCGATAGGTGGGGGGGCTCGAAATTCACCCCTCCACTTT	CASSYDPIGGGARNSPLHF
TRBJ2-3	TRBV28	.	.	TGTGCCAGCAGTTTAGGCAGGGCCGGTACAGATACGCAGTATTTT	CASSLGRAGTDTQYF
TRBJ1-4	TRBV5-1	.	TRBD1	TGCGCCAGCAGTCCGGGACAGGGCTATGAAAAACTGTTTTTT	CASSPGQGYEKLFF
TRBJ2-6	TRBV28	.	.	TGTGCCAGCACTAGGAACCGAGGGGCCAACGTCCTGACTTTC	CASTRNRGANVLTF
TRBJ2-5	TRBV15	once	.	TGTGCCACCGGGGTTAGGCGGGACCAAGAGACCCAGTACTTC	CATGVRRDQETQYF
TRBJ2-3	TRBV19	.	TRBD1	TGTGCCAGTACGGACAGGGGGCGGGCAGATACGCAGTATTTT	CASTDRGRADTQYF
TRBJ2-5	TRBV7-7	.	.	TGTGCCAGCAGCCCCCGTGTAAGCGGGCTTGGCCCTCGTCACCAGACCCAGTACTTC	CASSPRVSGLGPRHQTQYF
TRBJ1-2	TRBV4-3	few	TRBD1	TGCGCCAGCAGCCAGGATCCGGGACAGGGGCTTGGGTCGGGAGGCTACACCTTC	CASSQDPGQGLGSGGYTF
TRBJ2-7	TRBV12-3/TRBV12-4	.	TRBD1	TGTGCCAGCAGTTCGGGACAGGGTTACGAGCAGTACTTC	CASSSGQGYEQYF
TRBJ2-3	TRBV6-5	.	TRBD2	TGTGCCAGCAGTTACAGCGGGGGGGCCACAGATACGCAGTATTTT	CASSYSGGATDTQYF
TRBJ2-5	TRBV6-1	.	TRBD1	TGTGCCAGCAGTGAAGGGGCCGGGACAGGGGGCTGGGAGACCCAGTACTTC	CASSEGAGTGGWETQYF
TRBJ2-7	TRBV20-1	.	TRBD1	TGCAGTGCTTGGGACAGGTTGGAGCAGTACTTC	CSAWDRLEQYF
TRBJ2-5	TRBV4-3	few	.	TGCGCCAGCAGCCAAGAAACGGCAGGGCCCCAAGAGACCCAGTACTTC	CASSQETAGPQETQYF
TRBJ1-2	TRBV6-5	.	TRBD1	TGTGCCAGCAGTTACGCTCGCCGGACAGGGGATGGCTACACCTTC	CASSYARRTGDGYTF
TRBJ2-3	TRBV5-3	.	TRBD2	TGTGCCAGAAGCCGGCGACTAGCGGGGGCCCTCACAGATACGCAGTATTTT	CARSRRLAGALTDTQYF
TRBJ2-1	TRBV9	once	.	TGTGCCAGCAGCGTAGGAGGGAACAGGGTGTCCTACAATGAGCAGTTCTTC	CASSVGGNRVSYNEQFF
TRBJ1-5	TRBV5-6	.	.	TGTGCCAGCAGCCAGTCAAAGAATCAGCCCCAGCATTTT	CASSQSKNQPQHF
TRBJ2-7	TRBV10-3	.	.	TGTGCCATCAGTGATATCTTAGCCTACGAGCAGTACTTC	CAISDILAYEQYF
TRBJ1-1	TRBV18	.	.	TGTGCCAGCTCACCAGCGACAGTAAACACTGAAGCTTTCTTT	CASSPATVNTEAFF
TRBJ2-7	TRBV5-1	.	.	TGCGCCAGCAGCTTCAACGGGCGGGGCGAGCAGTACTTC	CASSFNGRGEQYF
TRBJ2-1	TRBV10-3	.	.	TGTGCCATCAGGTCGGGTGGTGGTAGCTCCTACAATGAGCAGTTCTTC	CAIRSGGGSSYNEQFF
TRBJ2-1	TRBV3-1/TRBV3-2	.	.	TGTGCCAGCAGCCAAGTCGATAGCGTGAAGCAGTTCTTC	CASSQVDSVKQFF
TRBJ2-3	TRBV11-1	.	.	TGTGCCAGCGGCCCCAGTCCGCTAGATACGCAGTATTTT	CASGPSPLDTQYF
TRBJ2-7	TRBV28	.	.	TGTGCCAGCAGTACTCCCGGGTCCGCTCGCGAGCAGTACTTC	CASSTPGSAREQYF
TRBJ1-1	TRBV6-5	.	.	TGTGCCAGCAGGCCGGACAGTCCCCCTGAAGCTTTCTTT	CASRPDSPPEAFF
TRBJ2-5	TRBV7-2	.	TRBD2	TGTGCCAGCAGCTTAACGGCTAGCGGTTGGGAGACCCAGTACTTC	CASSLTASGWETQYF
TRBJ1-2	TRBV2	.	TRBD1	TGTGCCAGCGCCCCCCCCTTTGTTAGTGGTTCGGGGCGGGACAGCCCGAACTATGGCTACACCTTC	CASAPPFVSGSGRDSPNYGYTF
TRBJ2-5	TRBV6-5	.	TRBD1	TGTGCCAGTCGAGGGACAGGAGAGACCCAGTACTTC	CASRGTGETQYF
TRBJ1-4	TRBV6-5	few	.	TGTGCCAGCAGTCCTCGGGTCCGCGCCATCGAAAAACTGTTTTTT	CASSPRVRAIEKLFF
TRBJ2-1	TRBV11-2	.	.	TGTGCCAGCAGTTTTATTACAGGGTCCGGGTTCTTC	CASSFITGSGFF
TRBJ2-7	TRBV7-2	few	TRBD2	TGTGCCAGCAGCTCCCGTAGCGGGAGTATGTCCGAGCAGTACTTC	CASSSRSGSMSEQYF
TRBJ2-6	TRBV11-2	.	TRBD1	TGTGCCAGCAGCCGGGGACAGGGGGTTTCTGGGGCCAACGTCCTGACTTTC	CASSRGQGVSGANVLTF
TRBJ2-3	TRBV24-1	.	TRBD2	TGTGCCACCAGTGATTTGCCCTCGGGGGGAGATACGCAGTATTTT	CATSDLPSGGDTQYF
TRBJ2-7	TRBV5-6	few	TRBD2	TGTGCCAGCAGCCCGGGACCGGGGGGATACGAGCAGTACTTC	CASSPGPGGYEQYF
TRBJ1-3	TRBV5-1	.	.	TGCGCCAGCAGCTTGGAAGCTAGAGGATCTGGAAACACCATATATTTT	CASSLEARGSGNTIYF
TRBJ2-5	TRBV6-2/TRBV6-3	.	.	TGTGCCAGCAGTTTACTAGGGTCAAGGCAAGAGACCCAGTACTTC	CASSLLGSRQETQYF
TRBJ1-6	TRBV6-2/TRBV6-3	once	.	TGTGCCAGCAGTTCCGGACAAAAGAATTCACCCCTCCACTTT	CASSSGQKNSPLHF
TRBJ2-1	TRBV2	.	.	TGTGCCAGCCATCGGTACAATGAGCAGTTCTTC	CASHRYNEQFF
TRBJ1-2	TRBV6-5	.	TRBD1	TGTGCCAGCAGCCCAGACAGGGTTAGGAGCTACACCTTC	CASSPDRVRSYTF
TRBJ2-5	TRBV29-1	.	.	TGCAGCGTTGAACCACCCGGGGTGGAGACCCAGTACTTC	CSVEPPGVETQYF
TRBJ2-5	TRBV28	.	TRBD2	TGTGCCAGCAGTTCGGGGGGGCCGGAGACCCAGTACTTC	CASSSGGPETQYF
TRBJ2-1	TRBV7-3	.	TRBD2	TGTGCCAGCAGCTTGCCGGGAGGTGAGCAGTTCTTC	CASSLPGGEQFF
TRBJ2-3	TRBV29-1	.	.	TGCAGCGTTAACCGGGACATCCAAGATACGCAGTATTTT	CSVNRDIQDTQYF
TRBJ2-2	TRBV24-1	.	.	TGTGCCACCAGTGTCGGAGTCTTTGGGGAGCTGTTTTTT	CATSVGVFGELFF